Given below is one T cell receptor beta chain in context. The target antigen is unknown. These data originate in a study of shared clonotypes between healthy human individuals. Study at large: Each donor's CD4 naive and CD4 memory cells filled three plates apiece, CD8 naive two, and CD8 memory one. Study-wide results and limits: Even with large depth, rarefaction showed that sorted-subset sequencing was incomplete. On the whole, naive subsets had larger estimated richness than memory subsets had.

CD8 cells regarded as naive lacked CD45RO, were positively chosen for CCR7, and omitted terminally differentiated effector memory CD45RA+ cells. CDR3 length equals 14 residues. CDR1 is SGHAT, CDR2 FQDESV, per germline (reference sequence). Trimming pared 2 bases from V and 4 bases from J, leaving 12 bases between. Produced via immunoSEQ multiplex PCR; TCRdb's table is partial and in-frame only. The sample has some 1,900,000 clones, approximately 95% seen once; the top ten hold 0.9% to 1.5%. The TCR comes from a man aged 18 to 30 in good health. This chain joins TRBV11-1 and TRBJ2-7, with D hard to call. The sequencing sample was made of naive CD8+ T cells sorted from blood. The CDR3 is CASSLITESYEQYF. The CDR3 DNA reads as TGTGCCAGCAGCTTAATTACAGAATCGTACGAGCAGTACTTC.